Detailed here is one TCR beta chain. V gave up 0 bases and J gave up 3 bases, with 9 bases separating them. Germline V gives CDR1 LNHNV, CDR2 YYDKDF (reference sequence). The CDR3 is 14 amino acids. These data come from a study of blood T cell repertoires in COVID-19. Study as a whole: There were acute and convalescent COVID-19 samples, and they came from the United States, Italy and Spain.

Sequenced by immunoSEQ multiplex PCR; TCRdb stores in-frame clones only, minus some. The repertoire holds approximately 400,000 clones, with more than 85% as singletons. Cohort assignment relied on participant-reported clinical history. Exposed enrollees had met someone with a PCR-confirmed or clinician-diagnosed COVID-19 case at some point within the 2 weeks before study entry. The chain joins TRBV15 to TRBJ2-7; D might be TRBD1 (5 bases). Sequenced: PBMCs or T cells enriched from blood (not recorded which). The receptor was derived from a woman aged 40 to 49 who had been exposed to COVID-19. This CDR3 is CATSRDRQIYEQYF. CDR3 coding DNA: TGTGCCACCAGCAGAGACCGACAGATCTACGAGCAGTACTTC.